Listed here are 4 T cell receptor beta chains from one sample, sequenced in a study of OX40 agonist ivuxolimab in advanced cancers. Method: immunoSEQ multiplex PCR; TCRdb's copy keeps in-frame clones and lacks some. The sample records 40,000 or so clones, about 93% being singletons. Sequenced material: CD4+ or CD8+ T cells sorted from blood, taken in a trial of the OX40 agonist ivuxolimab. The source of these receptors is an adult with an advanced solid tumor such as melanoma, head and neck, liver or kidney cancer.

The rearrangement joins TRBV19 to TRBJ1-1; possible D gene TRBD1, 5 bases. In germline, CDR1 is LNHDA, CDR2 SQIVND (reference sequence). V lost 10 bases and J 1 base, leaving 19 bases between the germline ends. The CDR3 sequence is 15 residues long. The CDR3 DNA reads TGTGCCACCAAAGAGTGGGGCGTTTCGAACACTGAAGCTTTCTTT. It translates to CATKEWGVSNTEAFF.

The CDR3, as DNA: TGTGCCAGCAGCCTAGGACAGGGGGCAAATGAGCAGTTCTTC. It codes for CASSLGQGANEQFF. The V and J genes are TRBV11-2 and TRBJ2-1, with 11 bases lining up with TRBD1. V lost 5 bases to trimming and J lost 7 bases; unmatched junction nucleotides: 4. The CDR3 extends over 14 amino acids. Germline loops: CDR1 SGHAT, CDR2 FQNNGV.

CDR3 nucleotides: TGTGCCAGCAGCCGCGGACTAGCGGGAAGCACAGATACGCAGTATTTT. Residues: CASSRGLAGSTDTQYF. The chain joins TRBV28 to TRBJ2-3, with 12 bases fitting TRBD2. The CDR3 contains 16 residues. CDR1 is MDHEN and CDR2 is SYDVKM in the germline V gene. After removal of 6 bases from V and 0 bases from J, the junction contained 4 bases not matched to a gene. The variable domain in full, with the rest retrieved from reference TRBV28 and TRBJ2-3, is DVKVTQSSRYLVKRTGEKVFLECVQDMDHENMFWYRQDPGLGLRLIYFSYDVKMKEKGDIPEGYSVSREKKERFSLILESASTNQTSMYLCASSRGLAGSTDTQYFGPGTRLTVL.

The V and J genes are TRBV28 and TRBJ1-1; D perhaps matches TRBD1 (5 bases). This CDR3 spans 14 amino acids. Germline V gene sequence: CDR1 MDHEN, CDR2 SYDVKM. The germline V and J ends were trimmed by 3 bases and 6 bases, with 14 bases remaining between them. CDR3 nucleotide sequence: TGTGCCAGCAGTTTTCAGGGTACGTACGCTGAAGCTTTCTTT. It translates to CASSFQGTYAEAFF.